This T cell receptor (beta chain) was retrieved from a study of CD8 T cells in ankylosing spondylitis (dated by TCRdb to 2017 to 2019). About the study as a whole: The study set out to find disease-linked TCR variants by profiling T cell receptor beta repertoires in ankylosing spondylitis patients and healthy donors. The whole study cohort included some 100 healthy donors and 20 to 30 ankylosing spondylitis patients. Peripheral blood samples were taken, and synovial fluid was additionally collected from ankylosing spondylitis patients. General conclusions and limits of the study: A CD8+ phenotype was shown by the disease-linked clones, which were found at relatively low frequencies in peripheral blood. The disease-linked clones were reported to be significantly enriched in matched synovial fluid samples from ankylosing spondylitis patients. Some of the motif variants had been reported before in the synovial fluid and blood of reactive arthritis patients, a finding that suggests common disease-initiation mechanisms. A TCR beta motif made up of several highly homologous amino acid variants appeared to be characteristic of blood from ankylosing spondylitis patients.

A distance of 9 bases separates the germline ends of V and J, which lose 3 bases and 0 bases respectively. The germline V gene (reference sequence) gives CDR1 as DFQATT and CDR2 as SNEGSKA. The CDR3 measures 14 amino acids from cysteine to phenylalanine. The CDR3 DNA has 42 bases and is translated from base 1. This clonotype was recorded many times. The target of this receptor is not known. Per-base qualities were not stored, and no clone one base away is much larger. Sequenced on an Illumina HiSeq 2500. Quantitative 5'-RACE with molecular barcodes was used to prepare TCR beta libraries. Concerning the study's data processing: A new computational method, built on a probabilistic model of VDJ rearrangement, was used to identify disease-linked TCR variants. TCRdb applied fastp at Q25 and MiXCR to the public reads, then kept only in-frame beta chains. Every CDR3 protein is listed once, alongside the most common genes and DNA of its rows. For this entry, the V and J calls and clone size follow TCRdb and not the study's own pipeline. The sample has roughly 230,000 distinct CDR3 sequences on record, about 10% of them singletons. The top ten hold around 2.6% of the sample.

This TCR was recovered from a male donor with ankylosing spondylitis or in good health (not recorded which). This chain is built from TRBV20-1 and TRBJ2-1, with TRBD2 as a weak D call on 5 bases. The sequenced sample consisted of blood, either unsorted or a sorted T cell fraction (not recorded which). The CDR3 reads CSASRGSSYNEQFF. The sequenced DNA: TGCAGTGCTAGTCGAGGGAGCTCCTACAATGAGCAGTTCTTC.